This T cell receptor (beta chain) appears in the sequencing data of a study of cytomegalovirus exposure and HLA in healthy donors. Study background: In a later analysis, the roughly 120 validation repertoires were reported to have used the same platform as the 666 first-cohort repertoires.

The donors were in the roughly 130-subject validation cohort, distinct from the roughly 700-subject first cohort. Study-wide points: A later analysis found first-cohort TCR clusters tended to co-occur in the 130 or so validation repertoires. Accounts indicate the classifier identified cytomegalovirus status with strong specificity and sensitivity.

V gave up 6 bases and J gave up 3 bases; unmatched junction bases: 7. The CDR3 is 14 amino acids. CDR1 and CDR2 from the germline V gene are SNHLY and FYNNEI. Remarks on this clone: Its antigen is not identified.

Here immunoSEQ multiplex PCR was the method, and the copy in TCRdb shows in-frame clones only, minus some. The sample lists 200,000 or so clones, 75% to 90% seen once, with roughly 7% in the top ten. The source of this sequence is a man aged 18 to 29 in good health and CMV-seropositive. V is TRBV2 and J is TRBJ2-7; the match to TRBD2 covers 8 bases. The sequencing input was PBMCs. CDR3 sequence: CASSLPGLGYEQYF. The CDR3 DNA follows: TGTGCCAGCAGCCTCCCGGGACTAGGCTACGAGCAGTACTTC.